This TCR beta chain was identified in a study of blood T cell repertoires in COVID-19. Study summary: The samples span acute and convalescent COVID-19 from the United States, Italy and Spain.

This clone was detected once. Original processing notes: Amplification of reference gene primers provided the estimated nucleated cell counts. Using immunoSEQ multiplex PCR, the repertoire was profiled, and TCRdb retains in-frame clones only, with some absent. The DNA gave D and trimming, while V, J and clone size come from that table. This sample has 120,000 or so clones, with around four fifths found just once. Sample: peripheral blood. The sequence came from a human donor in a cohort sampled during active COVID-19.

The CDR3 coding sequence is TGCAGCGTTGAGCAGGGTTTGGATACGCAGTATTTT. This translates into CSVEQGLDTQYF. This chain joins TRBV29-1 and TRBJ2-3; maybe TRBD1 (5 bases). This CDR3 is built from 12 residues. The germline CDR1 and CDR2 sequences are SQVTM and ANQGSEA. V lost 3 bases and J lost 6, with 10 bases in between.